The 26 T cell receptor beta chains below all came from one sample that was sequenced in a study of cytotoxic CD8 clonotypes in ibrutinib-treated CLL. The data were produced by immunoSEQ multiplex PCR, yet TCRdb's version contains in-frame clones alone and is incomplete. This sample has roughly 58,000 clones, with roughly 50% found just once. The specimen was PBMCs, collected at disease progression, from a patient treated with ibrutinib. All receptors come from a human donor with chronic lymphocytic leukemia.

The CDR3 DNA is TGTGCTAGTGGTTTGGGAGGACAGGGCTCAGATACGCAGTATTTT. Its protein is CASGLGGQGSDTQYF. The chain recombines TRBV12-5 with TRBJ2-3, with 8 bases that match TRBD1. The CDR3 loop spans 15 amino acids. V was clipped by 1 base and J by 4 bases; unmatched bases: 4. Per the germline V gene, CDR1 is LGHNT and CDR2 is FRNRAP.

This clone turned up a few times. The chain combines TRBV11-2 with TRBJ1-5, with D possibly matching TRBD1 (5 bases). The CDR3 is 14 amino acids. Trimming stripped 3 bases from V and 7 bases from J, with 13 bases between. Per the germline V gene, CDR1 is SGHAT and CDR2 is FQNNGV. The CDR3 spells CASSFQGRGQPQHF. In DNA, the CDR3 is TGTGCCAGCAGCTTTCAGGGACGAGGGCAGCCCCAGCATTTT.

This clone was seen a handful of times. The gene calls are TRBV30 and TRBJ1-4; D not certain. The CDR3 is 14 residues long. Trimming removed 2 bases at V and 3 bases at J, with 10 bases between. Germline V gene lookup returns CDR1 GTSNPN and CDR2 SVGIG (reference sequence). The CDR3 sequence: CAWSLNIPNEKLFF. The DNA of the CDR3 is TGTGCCTGGAGTCTGAACATTCCTAATGAAAAACTGTTTTTT.

This clone showed up just once. V is TRBV6-5 and J is TRBJ2-2, with D uncertain. This CDR3 spans 15 amino acids. The V and J ends lost 6 bases and 1 base respectively, with 12 bases between them. CDR1 and CDR2 from the germline V gene are MNHEY and SVGAGI. CDR3 sequence: CASRVSLLNTGELFF. CDR3 DNA sequence: TGTGCCAGCAGAGTTAGTCTCTTGAACACCGGGGAGCTGTTTTTT.

This clone occurred a few times. V gene TRBV6-1 combines with J gene TRBJ2-1; D is undetermined. Trimming left V 4 bases short and J 0 bases short, with 16 bases between. The CDR3 covers 17 residues. CDR1 and CDR2 from the germline V gene are MNHNS and SASEGT. For the CDR3, the DNA is TGTGCCAGCAGTGGGTCGACTCGGCCGAGCTCCTACAATGAGCAGTTCTTC. It is translated as CASSGSTRPSSYNEQFF.

This chain joins TRBV10-3 and TRBJ2-3, with 8 bases that match TRBD1. The CDR3 length is 14 residues. Germline CDR1 and CDR2: ENHRY and SYGVKD. V gave up 7 bases and J gave up 2 bases; unmatched junction bases: 5. DNA for the CDR3: TGTGCCATCACCGGACAGGGAACCACAGATACGCAGTATTTT. Protein sequence: CAITGQGTTDTQYF.

This clone was seen a handful of times. The chain couples TRBV28 to TRBJ2-7; 8 bases map to TRBD1. The CDR3 is 15 residues long. In germline, CDR1 is MDHEN, CDR2 SYDVKM. The V gene end was trimmed by 6 bases and the J gene end by 6 bases; junction bases not matched to a gene: 13. CDR3 sequence: CASSRTGTGSFEQYF. In DNA form, the CDR3 reads TGTGCCAGCAGCAGGACCGGGACAGGTAGTTTCGAGCAGTACTTC.

The rearrangement joins TRBV19 to TRBJ1-6, with D perhaps TRBD1 (5 bases). Germline-derived CDR1 and CDR2 are LNHDA and SQIVND (reference sequence). The length of the CDR3 is 12 residues. Trimming took off 5 bases at V and 7 bases at J, with 6 bases between the two ends. The CDR3: CASSQGNSPLHF. For the CDR3, the DNA is TGTGCCAGTAGTCAGGGAAATTCACCCCTCCACTTT.

This clone appeared a few times. This chain links TRBV10-2 with TRBJ2-7; D is uncertain. The CDR3 spans 13 residues. Germline V gene data show CDR1 as WSHSY and CDR2 as SAAADI. Trimming took off 1 base at V and 8 bases at J, with 12 bases between the two ends. The CDR3 is CASSEWAYTQQYF. For the CDR3, the DNA is TGCGCCAGCAGTGAGTGGGCATATACTCAGCAGTACTTC.

The gene calls are TRBV28 and TRBJ2-7, with D hard to call. The CDR3 is 15 amino acids. The V gene lost 6 bases and the J gene lost 1 base, with 16 bases spanning the gap. Per germline, CDR1 MDHEN and CDR2 SYDVKM. CDR3 amino acids: CASSTFSGGSYEQYF. The CDR3 DNA reads as TGTGCCAGCAGCACGTTTTCGGGTGGGTCCTACGAGCAGTACTTC.

This chain joins TRBV2 and TRBJ1-1; possible D gene TRBD1, 5 bases. Germline V gene data show CDR1 as SNHLY and CDR2 as FYNNEI. The CDR3 is 13 amino acids. V shed 4 bases and J shed 4 bases, with 10 bases lying between them. Here the CDR3 reads CASSGGRGTEAFF. DNA for the CDR3: TGTGCCAGCAGTGGGGGCCGGGGCACTGAAGCTTTCTTT.

The rearrangement joins TRBV5-1 to TRBJ2-7; 7 bases agree with TRBD2. The germline CDR1 and CDR2 sequences are SGHRS and YFSETQ. J was trimmed by 3 bases and V by 2 bases; bases with no gene match: 11. The CDR3 covers 16 residues. In DNA form, the CDR3 reads TGCGCCAGCAGCTTTGAAGGCTTGAGCGGGATCTACGAGCAGTACTTC. Its translation: CASSFEGLSGIYEQYF.

The chain carries TRBV9 and TRBJ2-3; no clear D gene. The germline V gene encodes CDR1 SGDLS and CDR2 YYNGEE. With 0 bases removed from V and 3 bases from J, the gap between germline ends came to 8 bases. The CDR3 spans 14 residues. CDR3 amino acids: CASSVASMTDTQYF. The CDR3 region has the DNA TGTGCCAGCAGCGTAGCCTCGATGACAGATACGCAGTATTTT. Drawing the rest from reference TRBV9 and TRBJ2-3, the complete variable domain is DSGVTQTPKHLITATGQRVTLRCSPRSGDLSVYWYQQSLDQGLQFLIQYYNGEERAKGNILERFSAQQFPDLHSELNLSSLELGDSALYFCASSVASMTDTQYFGPGTRLTVL.

This clone came up once. This chain joins TRBV9 and TRBJ2-1; TRBD2 agrees at 11 bases. This CDR3 contains 18 residues. V lost 0 bases, J lost 7 bases, and 12 bases stayed unmatched. Per the germline V gene, CDR1 is SGDLS and CDR2 is YYNGEE. The CDR3 DNA reads as TGTGCCAGCAGCGTAGGTAGCGGGAGGGCCGTTAGTAGGAATGAGCAGTTCTTC. The encoded protein is CASSVGSGRAVSRNEQFF.

The DNA of the CDR3 is TGTGCCAGCTCACCAAGGACAGGCCCCTCGACTGGAAACACCATATATTTT. This codes for CASSPRTGPSTGNTIYF. The chain combines TRBV18 with TRBJ1-3; the match to TRBD1 covers 7 bases. CDR1 is KGHSH, CDR2 LQKENI, per germline. The CDR3 extends over 17 amino acids. V dropped 2 bases and J dropped 2; count of bases not matched to a gene: 9.

The chain couples TRBV27 to TRBJ2-7, with D possibly being TRBD2 (5 bases). The germline V gene encodes CDR1 MNHEY and CDR2 SMNVEV (reference sequence). CDR3 length: 15 amino acids. Trimming shortened V by 7 bases and J by 4 bases, and 20 bases separated the two germline ends. CDR3 sequence reads: CASKLKTAPGYEQYF. Here the CDR3 DNA reads TGTGCCAGCAAGCTAAAGACGGCACCGGGGTACGAGCAGTACTTC.

The chain joins TRBV5-1 to TRBJ1-1, with TRBD1 as a possible D gene (5 bases). The V end was cut by 5 bases, the J end by 3 bases, with 14 bases between. Per the germline V gene, CDR1 is SGHRS and CDR2 is YFSETQ. There are 14 residues in the CDR3. The CDR3 here is CASRPSPGYTEAFF. CDR3 coding DNA: TGCGCCAGCAGGCCATCCCCAGGGTACACTGAAGCTTTCTTT. Full variable domain (outside the CDR3, taken from reference TRBV5-1 and TRBJ1-1): KAGVTQTPRYLIKTRGQQVTLSCSPISGHRSVSWYQQTPGQGLQFLFEYFSETQRNKGNFPGRFSGRQFSNSRSEMNVSTLELGDSALYLCASRPSPGYTEAFFGQGTRLTVV.

In nucleotides, the CDR3 is TGTGCCAGCAGCTTGTTGGTAGCGGGCCACGAGCAGTACTTC. Encoded protein: CASSLLVAGHEQYF. V is TRBV7-2 and J is TRBJ2-7, with 7 bases aligning to TRBD2. Germline CDR1 and CDR2: SGHTA and FQGNSA. The V segment lost 3 bases and the J segment 5 bases; nucleotides outside the gene matches: 7. The CDR3 runs 14 residues.

The chain recombines TRBV6-1 with TRBJ2-3; 8 bases line up with TRBD1. The germline CDR1 and CDR2 sequences are MNHNS and SASEGT. Trimming cost V 1 base and J 1 base; bases outside gene matches: 1. The CDR3 runs 15 residues. CDR3 loop: CASSEVDRGTDTQYF. CDR3 in DNA: TGTGCCAGCAGTGAAGTGGACAGGGGCACAGATACGCAGTATTTT.

The chain uses TRBV19 and TRBJ2-3, with D hard to call. Germline-derived CDR1 and CDR2 are LNHDA and SQIVND (reference sequence). The CDR3 extends over 13 amino acids. V lost 6 bases and J 4 bases, leaving 11 bases between the germline ends. This CDR3 reads CASSRQLPDTQYF. In DNA form, the CDR3 reads TGTGCCAGTAGCAGACAACTGCCAGATACGCAGTATTTT.

This clone was observed a single time. This chain connects TRBV2 to TRBJ1-5; unclear D gene. Germline V CDR1 and CDR2: SNHLY, FYNNEI. The length of the CDR3 is 14 residues. V lost 5 bases, J lost 2 bases, and 10 bases lay in between. In nucleotides, the CDR3 is TGTGCCAGCAGTAGTAGTTTTGGCAATCAGCCCCAGCATTTT. Its translation: CASSSSFGNQPQHF. Based on the CDR3 plus reference TRBV2 and TRBJ1-5, the full variable domain is EPEVTQTPSHQVTQMGQEVILRCVPISNHLYFYWYRQILGQKVEFLVSFYNNEISEKSEIFDDQFSVERPDGSNFTLKIRSTKLEDSAMYFCASSSSFGNQPQHFGDGTRLSIL.

The rearrangement uses TRBV11-3 and TRBJ2-7, with 9 bases aligning to TRBD1. The V gene end was trimmed by 3 bases and the J gene end by 2 bases; junction bases not matched to a gene: 2. The CDR3 spans 14 residues. Germline V gene sequence: CDR1 SGHNT, CDR2 YENEEA. The CDR3 is CASSLDRGAYEQYF. Written as DNA, the CDR3 is TGTGCCAGCAGCTTGGACAGGGGAGCCTACGAGCAGTACTTC.

This clone was seen a single time. V is TRBV18 and J is TRBJ1-1; possible D gene TRBD1, 6 bases. Trimming left V 3 bases short and J 7 bases short, with 9 bases between. CDR1 KGHSH and CDR2 LQKENI come from the germline V gene. The CDR3 spans 12 residues. The CDR3, as DNA: TGTGCCAGCTCACCGCAGGGGTTTGAAGCTTTCTTT. Translated, it gives CASSPQGFEAFF. Full variable domain (outside the CDR3, taken from reference TRBV18 and TRBJ1-1): NAGVMQNPRHLVRRRGQEARLRCSPMKGHSHVYWYRQLPEEGLKFMVYLQKENIIDESGMPKERFSAEFPKEGPSILRIQQVVRGDSAAYFCASSPQGFEAFFGQGTRLTVV.

V is TRBV28 and J is TRBJ1-6, with TRBD1 matching over 8 bases. The CDR3 is 13 amino acids. The V gene's germline CDR1 is MDHEN and CDR2 SYDVKM. V was pared by 7 bases and J by 7 bases, with 3 bases of the junction left unmatched. The CDR3 DNA follows: TGTGCCAGCAAGGACAGGGTAAATTCACCCCTCCACTTT. It yields the protein CASKDRVNSPLHF.

The J gene is TRBJ2-3, the V gene TRBV27; D is unclear. Trimming removed 6 bases from V and 9 bases from J, with 13 bases in between. The CDR3 is made up of 12 amino acids. Germline V gene sequence: CDR1 MNHEY, CDR2 SMNVEV (reference sequence). The CDR3 bases are TGTGCCAGCAGCTCCTCGCCCCCCACGCAGTATTTT. This encodes CASSSSPPTQYF.

This clone was counted a few times. V and J are TRBV29-1 and TRBJ1-4; perhaps TRBD1 as D (6 bases). Trimming pared 4 bases from V and 6 bases from J, leaving 15 bases between. Germline CDR1 reads SQVTM; CDR2 reads ANQGSEA. This CDR3 has 14 amino acids. The CDR3 DNA follows: TGCAGCGTTGTGGTTCGGGGGGCTGATGAAAAACTGTTTTTT. As protein: CSVVVRGADEKLFF. Looking up the rest from reference TRBV29-1 and TRBJ1-4 gives the full variable domain: SAVISQKPSRDICQRGTSLTIQCQVDSQVTMMFWYRQQPGQSLTLIATANQGSEATYESGFVIDKFPISRPNLTFSTLTVSNMSPEDSSIYLCSVVVRGADEKLFFGSGTQLSVL.